Listed below are T cell receptor beta chains from one sample, sequenced in a study of T cells in tuberculosis. TCRdb's copy holds only in-frame clones and misses some; the assay was immunoSEQ multiplex PCR. Found here are more than 70,000 clones, roughly 91% of them singletons; the top ten hold 1.5% to 2%. The source material was CD1b-GMM tetramer-negative cells sorted from PBMCs. These receptors came from an adult woman with latent tuberculosis. CDR3s include the opening cysteine and the closing phenylalanine or tryptophan. D genes are given only for firm matches. Size tells how often a clone was seen (once, few, many) or the class of an expanded clone, and some rows leave it out.

D gene,clone size,V gene,J gene,CDR3 protein,CDR3 DNA
.,.,TRBV5-4,TRBJ2-2,CASSLAQGAGELFF,TGTGCCAGCAGCTTGGCCCAGGGTGCCGGGGAGCTGTTTTTT
.,.,TRBV19,TRBJ2-2,CASSIGPVGNTGELFF,TGTGCCAGTAGTATTGGGCCAGTTGGAAACACCGGGGAGCTGTTTTTT
.,.,TRBV7-2,TRBJ2-3,CASSTLEDTQYF,TGTGCCAGCAGCACATTGGAGGATACGCAGTATTTT
.,.,TRBV7-2,TRBJ2-5,CASSLRTGRGETQYF,TGTGCCAGCAGCCTTCGGACAGGGAGGGGAGAGACCCAGTACTTC
.,once,TRBV19,TRBJ2-2,CASSIGYPGELFF,TGTGCCAGTAGTATCGGGTATCCCGGGGAGCTGTTTTTT
TRBD1,.,TRBV5-6,TRBJ1-2,CASSWGTGAHGYTF,TGTGCCAGCAGCTGGGGGACAGGGGCGCATGGCTACACCTTC
TRBD1,few,TRBV5-4,TRBJ1-6,CASSLGTGDLHF,TGTGCCAGCAGCTTGGGGACAGGGGACCTCCACTTT
TRBD1,.,TRBV7-2,TRBJ1-5,CASSSTGYSNQPQHF,TGTGCCAGCAGCTCGACAGGGTATAGCAATCAGCCCCAGCATTTT
.,.,TRBV7-2,TRBJ2-5,CASSFMGGVQETQYF,TGTGCCAGCAGCTTTATGGGGGGTGTCCAAGAGACCCAGTACTTC
TRBD2,.,TRBV7-7,TRBJ2-5,CASSQGLAGGIGETQYF,TGTGCTAGCAGCCAAGGACTAGCGGGGGGGATTGGGGAGACCCAGTACTTC
.,.,TRBV5-5,TRBJ2-7,CASSFGTIGMGEQYF,TGTGCCAGCAGCTTTGGAACAATCGGGATGGGCGAGCAGTACTTC
TRBD2,once,TRBV5-6,TRBJ2-3,CASSKTSGGDTQYF,TGTGCCAGCAGCAAGACTAGCGGGGGAGATACGCAGTATTTT
.,.,TRBV28,TRBJ1-6,CASSLFSHRSSYNSPLHF,TGTGCCAGCAGTTTATTTTCCCACAGGAGCTCCTATAATTCACCCCTCCACTTT
TRBD1,.,TRBV5-1,TRBJ2-1,CASSEDRGQVEQFF,TGCGCCAGCAGCGAGGACAGGGGGCAGGTTGAGCAGTTCTTC
.,.,TRBV15,TRBJ1-5,CATSREGVGNQPQHF,TGTGCCACCAGCAGAGAAGGGGTTGGCAATCAGCCCCAGCATTTT
TRBD2,once,TRBV15,TRBJ2-7,CATSIPLAGDEQYF,TGTGCCACCAGCATACCACTAGCGGGGGACGAGCAGTACTTC
.,.,TRBV13,TRBJ1-4,CASAPGRNEKLFF,TGTGCCAGCGCCCCAGGGAGGAATGAAAAACTGTTTTTT
TRBD1,.,TRBV4-3,TRBJ1-4,CASSRTGTGQEKLFF,TGCGCCAGCAGCCGCACCGGGACAGGGCAGGAAAAACTGTTTTTT
.,.,TRBV10-2,TRBJ2-3,CASSGLTDTQYF,TGCGCCAGCAGTGGACTCACAGATACGCAGTATTTT
.,.,TRBV28,TRBJ1-2,CANLPQEGYGYTF,TGTGCCAACCTCCCACAGGAGGGCTATGGCTACACCTTC
TRBD1,.,TRBV7-9,TRBJ1-2,CASSPDRVVDGYTF,TGTGCCAGCAGCCCCGACAGGGTGGTTGATGGCTACACCTTC
.,.,TRBV15,TRBJ2-7,CAGHSRPTSYEQYF,TGTGCCGGACACTCGCGGCCGACCTCCTACGAGCAGTACTTC
.,.,TRBV2,TRBJ2-7,CASRGGAAAGYEQYF,TGTGCCAGCAGGGGGGGGGCGGCTGCGGGATACGAGCAGTACTTC
TRBD1,.,TRBV30,TRBJ1-6,CAWSEQGLRNSPLHF,TGTGCCTGGAGCGAACAGGGGTTGAGGAATTCACCCCTCCACTTT
.,.,TRBV2,TRBJ2-5,CASSVRGGGETQYF,TGTGCCAGCAGTGTGAGGGGGGGCGGAGAGACCCAGTACTTC
.,.,TRBV19,TRBJ1-6,CASSIQGGNSPLHF,TGTGCCAGTAGTATTCAGGGAGGTAATTCACCCCTCCACTTT
.,.,TRBV6-5,TRBJ1-1,CASSYRGVGGATEAFF,TGTGCCAGCAGTTACCGCGGGGTCGGTGGGGCGACTGAAGCTTTCTTT
TRBD1,.,TRBV5-5,TRBJ1-6,CASSWTGQSPLHF,TGTGCCAGCAGTTGGACAGGGCAGTCACCCCTCCACTTT
.,.,TRBV5-6,TRBJ2-2,CASSFSANTGELFF,TGTGCCAGCAGCTTTAGCGCGAACACCGGGGAGCTGTTTTTT